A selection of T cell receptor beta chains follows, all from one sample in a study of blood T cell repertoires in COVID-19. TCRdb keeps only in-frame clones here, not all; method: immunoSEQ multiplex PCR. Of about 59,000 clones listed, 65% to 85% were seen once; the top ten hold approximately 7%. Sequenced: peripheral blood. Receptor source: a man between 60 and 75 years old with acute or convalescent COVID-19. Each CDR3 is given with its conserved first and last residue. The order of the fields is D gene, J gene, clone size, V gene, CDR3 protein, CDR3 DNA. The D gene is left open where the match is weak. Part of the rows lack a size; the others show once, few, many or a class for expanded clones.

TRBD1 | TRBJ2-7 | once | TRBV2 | CASSTDRGGLEQYF | TGTGCCAGCAGTACGGACAGGGGAGGGCTCGAGCAGTACTTC
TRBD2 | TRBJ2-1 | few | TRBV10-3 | CAISAGGGPPTREQFF | TGTGCCATCAGTGCCGGCGGGGGGCCCCCGACAAGGGAGCAGTTCTTC
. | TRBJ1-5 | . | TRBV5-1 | CASSPGGDAQPQHF | TGCGCCAGCAGCCCTGGGGGGGACGCTCAGCCCCAGCATTTT
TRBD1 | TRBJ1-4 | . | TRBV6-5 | CASRPYQGEGEKLFF | TGTGCCAGCAGACCATACCAGGGGGAAGGGGAAAAACTGTTTTTT
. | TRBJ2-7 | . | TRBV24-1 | CATSDSQGYEQYF | TGTGCCACCAGTGATTCCCAGGGGTACGAGCAGTACTTC
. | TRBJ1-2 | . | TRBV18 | CASSPLSGSDYGYTF | TGTGCCAGCTCACCACTTTCCGGGTCGGATTATGGCTACACCTTC
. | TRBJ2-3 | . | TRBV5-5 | CASSLQASTDTQYF | TGTGCCAGCAGCTTACAGGCCAGCACAGATACGCAGTATTTT
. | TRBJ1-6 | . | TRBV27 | CASSSPGHWNSPLHF | TGTGCCAGCAGCTCACCGGGACATTGGAATTCACCCCTCCACTTT
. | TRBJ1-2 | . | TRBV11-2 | CASSSAQSPYGYTF | TGTGCCAGCAGCTCTGCCCAGTCCCCTTATGGCTACACCTTC
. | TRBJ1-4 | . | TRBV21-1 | CAITGQEGKKLFF | TGTGCCATTACGGGACAGGAAGGTAAAAAACTGTTTTTT
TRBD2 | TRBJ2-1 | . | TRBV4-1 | CASSREGLAEYNEQFF | TGCGCCAGCAGTCGAGAGGGACTAGCAGAATACAATGAGCAGTTCTTC
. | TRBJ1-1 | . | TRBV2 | CASNTGYPEAFF | TGTGCCAGCAATACAGGGTATCCTGAAGCTTTCTTT
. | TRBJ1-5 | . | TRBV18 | CASSPEGVQPQHF | TGTGCCAGCTCACCAGAAGGGGTGCAGCCCCAGCATTTT
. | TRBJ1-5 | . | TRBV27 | CASRKDSVSNQPQHF | TGTGCCAGCAGGAAGGACAGCGTTAGCAATCAGCCCCAGCATTTT
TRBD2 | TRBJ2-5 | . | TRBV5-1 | CASSLAGSGGQETQYF | TGCGCCAGCAGCTTGGCCGGTAGCGGGGGTCAAGAGACCCAGTACTTC
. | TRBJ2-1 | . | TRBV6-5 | CANPPGEQFF | TGTGCCAATCCCCCGGGTGAGCAGTTCTTC
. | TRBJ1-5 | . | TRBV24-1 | CATSRGGQPQHF | TGTGCCACCAGTAGGGGAGGTCAGCCCCAGCATTTT
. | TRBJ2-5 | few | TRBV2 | CASSEGAYQETQYF | TGTGCCAGCAGTGAAGGGGCGTACCAAGAGACCCAGTACTTC
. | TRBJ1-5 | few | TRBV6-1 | CASSEGGGNRQPQHF | TGTGCCAGCAGTGAAGGGGGGGGCAATCGGCAGCCCCAGCATTTT
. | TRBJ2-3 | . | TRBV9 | CASSPSTGETQYF | TGTGCCAGCAGCCCGAGCACCGGAGAGACGCAGTATTTT
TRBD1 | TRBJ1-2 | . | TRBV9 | CASSAMTGGLGYTF | TGTGCCAGCAGCGCGATGACAGGGGGTCTTGGCTACACCTTC
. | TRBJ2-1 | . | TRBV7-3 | CASSLWGLRNNEQFF | TGTGCCAGCAGCTTGTGGGGGCTCCGAAACAATGAGCAGTTCTTC
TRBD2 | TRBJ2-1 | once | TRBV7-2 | CASSTRTSGEQFF | TGTGCCAGCAGCACCCGGACTAGCGGCGAGCAGTTCTTC
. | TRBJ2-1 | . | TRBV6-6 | CASSYVRGSVQFF | TGTGCCAGCAGTTACGTACGGGGGAGCGTCCAGTTCTTC
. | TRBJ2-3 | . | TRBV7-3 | CASSLSGDTQYF | TGTGCCAGCAGCTTAAGTGGCGATACGCAGTATTTT
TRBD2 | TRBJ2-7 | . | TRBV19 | CASSTTASGGSYEQYF | TGTGCCAGTAGTACCACCGCTAGCGGGGGTTCGTACGAGCAGTACTTC
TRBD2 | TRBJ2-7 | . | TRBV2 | CASNRLAGAYEQYF | TGTGCCAGCAACCGACTAGCGGGCGCCTACGAGCAGTACTTC
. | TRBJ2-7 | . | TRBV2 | CASSESRSYEQYF | TGTGCCAGCAGTGAAAGTCGGAGCTACGAGCAGTACTTC
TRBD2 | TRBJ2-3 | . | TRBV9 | CASSIHLSAGDKDTQYF | TGTGCCAGCAGCATCCACCTTAGTGCGGGGGATAAGGATACGCAGTATTTT
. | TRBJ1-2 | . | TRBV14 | CASSQDGGGILNYGYTF | TGTGCCAGCAGCCAAGATGGTGGGGGGATCCTTAACTATGGCTACACCTTC
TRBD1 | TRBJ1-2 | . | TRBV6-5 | CASTRRDSPYGYTF | TGTGCCAGCACCCGACGGGACAGTCCCTATGGCTACACCTTC
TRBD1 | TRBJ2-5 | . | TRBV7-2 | CASSLAGQGGRETQYF | TGTGCCAGCAGCTTAGCAGGACAGGGTGGGCGAGAGACCCAGTACTTC
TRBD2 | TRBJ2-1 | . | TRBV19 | CASSTTSGGHNEQFF | TGTGCCAGTAGCACGACTAGCGGGGGGCACAATGAGCAGTTCTTC